These 7 T cell receptor beta chains came from one sample sequenced in a study of T cell responses to AZD1222 COVID-19 vaccine. TCRdb's table, derived via immunoSEQ multiplex PCR, lists solely in-frame clones and lacks some. The sample has 99,000 or so clones, about 89% seen once. This material consisted of peripheral blood, taken on day 0 of AZD1222 vaccination. These receptors were taken from an adult in good health.

Only one count was recorded for this clone. This sequence joins TRBV29-1 and TRBJ2-3; no reliable D call. Germline V lookup: CDR1 SQVTM, CDR2 ANQGSEA. V dropped 4 bases and J dropped 0 bases, with 17 bases sitting between them. CDR3 size: 16 residues. In DNA form, the CDR3 reads TGCAGCGTTGTATTTCTCGGGCAGACAAGCACAGATACGCAGTATTTT. Residues: CSVVFLGQTSTDTQYF.

This clone was seen a single time. This chain uses TRBV27 with TRBJ2-1; D assignment may be TRBD1 or TRBD2 (6 bases each). V dropped 6 bases and J dropped 4 bases, with 13 bases sitting between them. Germline values: CDR1 MNHEY, CDR2 SMNVEV (reference sequence). This CDR3 spans 14 amino acids. In DNA, the CDR3 is TGTGCCAGCAGAGTTGGGGGGCTTTACAATGAGCAGTTCTTC. It encodes CASRVGGLYNEQFF.

The rearrangement joins TRBV7-3 to TRBJ1-2; a possible D gene is TRBD1 (5 bases). Germline V gene data show CDR1 as SGHTA and CDR2 as FQGTGA. The CDR3 has 15 residues. Trimming removed 5 bases at V and 7 bases at J, with 20 bases between. The CDR3 is CASSPQRRGRGGYTF. The CDR3 bases are TGTGCCAGCAGCCCCCAAAGGCGGGGGAGAGGTGGCTACACCTTC.

The chain uses TRBV6-2 or TRBV6-3 and TRBJ2-7; 13 positions agree with TRBD2. The CDR3 length is 20 residues. V lost 2 bases and J lost 0; bases outside the gene matches: 13. Germline CDR1 and CDR2: MNHEY and SVGEGT. The CDR3 DNA follows: TGTGCCAGCAGTTACGTCGTTAGACTAGCGGGGGGCCCTTTCTCCTACGAGCAGTACTTC. The encoded protein is CASSYVVRLAGGPFSYEQYF.

The rearrangement links TRBV27 to TRBJ2-3; D is ambiguous. The CDR3 runs to 14 residues. Germline values: CDR1 MNHEY, CDR2 SMNVEV (reference sequence). V lost 0 bases and J 2 bases, leaving 6 bases between the germline ends. CDR3 sequence reads: CASSLSGYTDTQYF. The DNA of the CDR3 is TGTGCCAGCAGTTTATCGGGCTACACAGATACGCAGTATTTT.

The CDR3 DNA sequence: TGTGCCTGGAGTCAGGCTCTTCACAATGAGCAGTTCTTC. It encodes CAWSQALHNEQFF. J is TRBJ2-1 and V is TRBV30; D is undetermined. The CDR3 loop spans 13 amino acids. Trimming cost V 2 bases and J 5 bases, with 10 bases left between them. Germline V gives CDR1 GTSNPN, CDR2 SVGIG (reference sequence).

This chain uses TRBV9 with TRBJ2-5; perhaps TRBD1 as D (6 bases). This CDR3 region has 16 residues. The V gene's germline CDR1 is SGDLS and CDR2 YYNGEE. Trimming removed 4 bases at V and 2 bases at J, with 18 bases between. The DNA for the CDR3 is TGTGCCAGCAGCCCGCGCAGAGTGGGGGCACAAGAGACCCAGTACTTC. Protein sequence: CASSPRRVGAQETQYF.